This entry features one T cell receptor beta chain sequence. The data were obtained in a study of blood T cell repertoires in COVID-19. Study-wide context: The United States, Italy and Spain supplied acute and convalescent COVID-19 samples. The analysed material was cDNA or gDNA that came from T cells, B-cell-depleted T cells, or PBMCs.

Trimming left V 2 bases short and J 6 bases short, with 16 bases between. Germline V gives CDR1 LGHNA, CDR2 YSLEER. There are 15 residues in the CDR3. Authors' analysis steps: Estimation of nucleated cell counts was performed using reference gene primer amplification. Assay: immunoSEQ multiplex PCR; the TCRdb copy retains only in-frame clones and omits some. The V and J calls and clone size were taken over from that table, and D and trimming were inferred from the DNA. Here the sample spans approximately 40,000 clones, about 80% being singletons. This TCR was recovered from a human donor in a cohort sampled during active COVID-19. This rearrangement joins TRBV4-3 to TRBJ1-2; possible D gene TRBD1, 5 bases. Material: peripheral blood. The CDR3 bases are TGCGCCAGCAGCCAAATGGGCAGGGATCTCAATGGCTACACCTTC. Translating it yields CASSQMGRDLNGYTF.